Below are 26 T cell receptor beta chains sequenced from a single sample in a study of blood T cell repertoires in COVID-19. Clones were sequenced by immunoSEQ multiplex PCR, and TCRdb holds only the in-frame ones, with some missing. The sample has around 150,000 clones, around 73% seen once. Sequenced sample: peripheral blood. All receptors come from a man aged 60 to 75 who had recovered from COVID-19.

The genes are TRBV7-3 and TRBJ1-1; TRBD1 matches at 8 bases. The CDR3 totals 14 residues. Per germline, CDR1 SGHTA and CDR2 FQGTGA. V lost 8 bases and J lost 5; bases outside the gene matches: 10. The CDR3 DNA is TGTGCCAGCTCCGGGGGGACAGGTAGTACTGAAGCTTTCTTT. Encoded protein: CASSGGTGSTEAFF.

J is TRBJ2-7 and V is TRBV4-1; TRBD2 matches 8 bases. In germline, CDR1 is MGHRA, CDR2 YSYEKL. This CDR3 has 14 amino acids. J gave up 1 base and V 4 bases, and 3 bases lay outside the gene matches. The CDR3 region has the DNA TGCGCCAGCAGCCTTAGCGGGACGTCCTACGAGCAGTACTTC. Residues: CASSLSGTSYEQYF.

CDR3 sequence: CASSPGTLNTGELFF. The CDR3 region has the DNA TGCGCCAGCAGTCCCGGGACATTGAACACCGGGGAGCTGTTTTTT. The rearrangement uses TRBV5-1 and TRBJ2-2; D may be TRBD1 (6 bases). The CDR3 has 15 residues. CDR1 and CDR2 from the germline V gene are SGHRS and YFSETQ. The V and J ends lost 5 bases and 1 base respectively, with 12 bases between them. The full variable domain, with the rest looked up from reference TRBV5-1 and TRBJ2-2, is KAGVTQTPRYLIKTRGQQVTLSCSPISGHRSVSWYQQTPGQGLQFLFEYFSETQRNKGNFPGRFSGRQFSNSRSEMNVSTLELGDSALYLCASSPGTLNTGELFFGEGSRLTVL.

A few counts support this clone. The chain carries TRBV3-1 (or the pseudogene TRBV3-2) and TRBJ2-5; 9 positions match TRBD2. Germline V lookup: CDR1 LGHDT, CDR2 YNNKEL (reference sequence). The CDR3 runs to 14 residues. V shed 0 bases, J shed 8 bases, and the junction held 4 bases outside the gene matches. In nucleotides, the CDR3 is TGTGCCAGCAGCCAAGAAGGTAGCGGGGGAACCCAGTACTTC. This sequence encodes CASSQEGSGGTQYF.

This clone has more than one count but fewer than ten. The chain couples TRBV27 to TRBJ1-5, with D unclear. The CDR3 sequence is 14 residues long. CDR1 is MNHEY, CDR2 SMNVEV, per germline (reference sequence). V was trimmed by 3 bases and J by 7 bases, leaving 13 bases between them. The CDR3 loop is CASSFREVRQPQHF. CDR3 nucleotide sequence: TGTGCCAGCAGTTTCCGGGAGGTGAGACAGCCCCAGCATTTT.

V and J are TRBV30 and TRBJ2-7; D is possibly TRBD1 (7 bases). Trimming pared 3 bases from V and 6 bases from J, leaving 15 bases between. CDR3 length: 13 amino acids. Germline V gene lookup returns CDR1 GTSNPN and CDR2 SVGIG (reference sequence). CDR3 residues: CAWRGAGGGEQYF. Here the CDR3 DNA reads TGTGCCTGGAGGGGGGCAGGGGGAGGCGAGCAGTACTTC.

This clone showed up just once. This chain uses TRBV18 with TRBJ1-5; D ambiguous. Germline V gene data show CDR1 as KGHSH and CDR2 as LQKENI. V was pared by 0 bases and J by 2 bases, with 14 bases between. The CDR3 consists of 17 residues. The CDR3 DNA reads as TGTGCCAGCTCACCACCGACGGGTGTATACGGCAATCAGCCCCAGCATTTT. Its protein product is CASSPPTGVYGNQPQHF. Full variable domain (outside the CDR3, taken from reference TRBV18 and TRBJ1-5): NAGVMQNPRHLVRRRGQEARLRCSPMKGHSHVYWYRQLPEEGLKFMVYLQKENIIDESGMPKERFSAEFPKEGPSILRIQQVVRGDSAAYFCASSPPTGVYGNQPQHFGDGTRLSIL.

This clone has only a few counts. The chain carries TRBV11-2 and TRBJ1-4; D is undetermined. The CDR3 covers 12 residues. Deletions cut 5 bases from V and 8 bases from J, with 9 bases between. Germline lookup yields CDR1 SGHAT and CDR2 FQNNGV. CDR3 sequence reads: CASSLLGEKLFF. DNA of the CDR3: TGTGCCAGCAGCCTCCTCGGGGAAAAACTGTTTTTT.

The chain joins TRBV28 to TRBJ1-3, with D hard to call. The CDR3 length is 16 residues. V was clipped by 4 bases and J by 4 bases, with 17 bases between them. Germline lookup yields CDR1 MDHEN and CDR2 SYDVKM. CDR3 in amino acids: CASSSPLRVRGNTIYF. Here the CDR3 DNA reads TGTGCCAGCAGTTCCCCCTTGAGGGTAAGAGGAAACACCATATATTTT. Together with reference TRBV28 and TRBJ1-3, the CDR3 gives the full variable domain: DVKVTQSSRYLVKRTGEKVFLECVQDMDHENMFWYRQDPGLGLRLIYFSYDVKMKEKGDIPEGYSVSREKKERFSLILESASTNQTSMYLCASSSPLRVRGNTIYFGEGSWLTVV.

This clone appeared once. The rearrangement links TRBV20-1 to TRBJ2-6; 9 nucleotides match TRBD1. The V and J ends lost 3 bases and 4 bases, in that order; junction bases with no gene match: 4. The CDR3 has 15 residues. Germline V gene sequence: CDR1 DFQATT, CDR2 SNEGSKA (reference sequence). The CDR3 coding sequence is TGCAGTGCTAGTGGACAGGGGCTGGGGGCCAACGTCCTGACTTTC. This sequence encodes CSASGQGLGANVLTF.

The chain couples TRBV10-1 to TRBJ2-1, with 12 bases that match TRBD1. This CDR3 contains 15 residues. J was trimmed by 10 bases and V by 3 bases; bases with no gene match: 7. The germline gives CDR1 WNHNN, CDR2 SYGVQD (reference sequence). This CDR3 is CASSEWGQGAREQFF. The CDR3 bases are TGCGCCAGCAGTGAATGGGGACAGGGGGCGCGAGAGCAGTTCTTC.

This clone appeared a single time. CDR3 sequence reads: CASSFGAGPETQYF. For the CDR3, the DNA is TGTGCCAGCAGCTTTGGAGCGGGACCGGAGACCCAGTACTTC. V and J are TRBV7-2 and TRBJ2-5; TRBD2 matches at 7 bases. In germline, CDR1 is SGHTA, CDR2 FQGNSA. The CDR3 contains 14 residues. V lost 3 bases to trimming and J lost 5 bases; unmatched junction nucleotides: 6.

The chain has TRBV7-2 and TRBJ2-1; the D gene is possibly TRBD2 (5 bases). The CDR3 spans 15 residues. Deletions cut 5 bases from V and 3 bases from J, with 14 bases between. Per germline, CDR1 SGHTA and CDR2 FQGNSA. CDR3 loop: CASSTGSVVYNEQFF. The CDR3 DNA reads as TGTGCCAGCAGCACGGGGAGTGTAGTCTACAATGAGCAGTTCTTC. Together with reference TRBV7-2 and TRBJ2-1, the CDR3 gives the full variable domain: GAGVSQSPSNKVTEKGKDVELRCDPISGHTALYWYRQSLGQGLEFLIYFQGNSAPDKSGLPSDRFSAERTGGSVSTLTIQRTQQEDSAVYLCASSTGSVVYNEQFFGPGTRLTVL.

The J gene is TRBJ2-1, the V gene TRBV7-2; 13 bases fit TRBD2. Trimming removed 6 bases from V and 7 bases from J; junction bases left unmatched: 12. Germline V CDR1 and CDR2: SGHTA, FQGNSA. The CDR3 runs 17 residues. The CDR3 loop is CASSIKGTSGVGNEQFF. CDR3 nucleotide sequence: TGTGCCAGCAGTATTAAGGGGACTAGCGGGGTGGGTAATGAGCAGTTCTTC.

J is TRBJ2-3 and V is TRBV7-2; no firm D call. CDR3 length: 13 amino acids. From germline, CDR1 is SGHTA and CDR2 FQGNSA. V was trimmed by 5 bases and J by 5 bases, leaving 11 bases between them. The CDR3 here is CASSPSFRDTQYF. CDR3 coding DNA: TGTGCCAGCAGCCCCTCTTTCAGAGATACGCAGTATTTT.

This chain uses TRBV19 with TRBJ2-1, with 10 positions matching TRBD2. The trim removed 7 bases at V and 8 bases at J, leaving 14 bases unmatched. This CDR3 is 16 amino acids long. The germline CDR1 and CDR2 sequences are LNHDA and SQIVND (reference sequence). This CDR3 is CASTPGLAGDGDEQFF. The CDR3 coding sequence is TGTGCCAGTACCCCTGGGCTAGCGGGAGATGGCGATGAGCAGTTCTTC.

This clone was seen a few times. J is TRBJ2-2 and V is TRBV6-2 or TRBV6-3; D is unclear. V lost 0 bases, J lost 3 bases, and 5 bases lay in between. CDR1 and CDR2 from the germline V gene are MNHEY and SVGEGT. The CDR3 has 14 amino acids. The CDR3 DNA follows: TGTGCCAGCAGTTACTCGGCGGACACCGGGGAGCTGTTTTTT. It yields the protein CASSYSADTGELFF.

This chain links TRBV4-2 with TRBJ1-2; D unclear. The CDR3 has 14 amino acids. Trimming removed 0 bases from V and 6 bases from J, with 11 bases in between. Germline values: CDR1 LGHNA, CDR2 YNFKEQ. Here the CDR3 DNA reads TGTGCCAGCAGCCAAGAAACCGGAGGCGATGGCTACACCTTC. Translating gives CASSQETGGDGYTF.

V gene TRBV6-5 combines with J gene TRBJ1-5, with 8 bases lining up with TRBD1. Germline CDR1 MNHEY, CDR2 SVGAGI. The CDR3 length is 15 residues. Trimming at V came to 5 bases and at J to 3 bases, leaving 6 bases not matched to a gene. This chain's CDR3 is CASSPGGIINQPQHF. The CDR3, as DNA: TGTGCCAGCAGTCCAGGGGGCATAATCAATCAGCCCCAGCATTTT.

The V and J genes are TRBV29-1 and TRBJ1-2; tentatively, D is TRBD1 (5 bases). The CDR3 consists of 12 residues. The V end lost 6 bases, the J end lost 0 bases, and 8 bases lay between the germline ends. CDR1 and CDR2 (germline): SQVTM, ANQGSEA. The CDR3 sequence: CSVGLTNYGYTF. The CDR3 nucleotides read TGCAGCGTGGGACTGACTAACTATGGCTACACCTTC.

CDR3 sequence: CASSPSGITEAFF. CDR3 in DNA: TGTGCCAGCAGCCCTTCCGGGATTACTGAAGCTTTCTTT. The chain couples TRBV3-1 (or the pseudogene TRBV3-2) to TRBJ1-1, with D hard to call. This CDR3 is built from 13 residues. Germline V gene data show CDR1 as LGHDT and CDR2 as YNNKEL (reference sequence). V was clipped by 4 bases and J by 5 bases, with 11 bases between them.

The chain recombines TRBV7-3 with TRBJ2-1; the match to TRBD2 covers 9 bases. V dropped 4 bases and J dropped 2; count of bases not matched to a gene: 6. CDR1 SGHTA and CDR2 FQGTGA come from the germline V gene. This CDR3 contains 16 residues. For the CDR3, the DNA is TGTGCCAGCAGCTCGGTAGCGGGGGAGGCCTACAATGAGCAGTTCTTC. The encoded protein is CASSSVAGEAYNEQFF.

The chain combines TRBV9 with TRBJ2-7; D might be TRBD1 (6 bases). Germline-derived CDR1 and CDR2 are SGDLS and YYNGEE. This CDR3 has 15 amino acids. V lost 1 base and J 7 bases, leaving 18 bases between the germline ends. CDR3 bases: TGTGCCAGCAGCGTATCCCCACAGGGAATCGAAGAGCAGTACTTC. Amino acid sequence: CASSVSPQGIEEQYF.

The V gene is TRBV20-1, the J gene TRBJ2-2; TRBD2 matches 7 bases. CDR3 length equals 15 residues. Trimming removed 3 bases from V and 6 bases from J; junction bases left unmatched: 10. The germline V gene has CDR1 DFQATT and CDR2 SNEGSKA (reference sequence). This CDR3 is CSASPAGVVSGELFF. CDR3 nucleotides: TGCAGTGCTAGTCCGGCGGGAGTCGTGTCCGGGGAGCTGTTTTTT.

The table lists this clone with a count of one. This sequence joins TRBV19 and TRBJ1-1; a weak D match, TRBD1 (5 bases). The length of the CDR3 is 14 residues. The germline CDR1 and CDR2 sequences are LNHDA and SQIVND (reference sequence). V was trimmed by 3 bases and J by 1 base, leaving 9 bases between them. The CDR3 here is CASSIPTENTEAFF. CDR3 in DNA: TGTGCCAGTAGTATTCCGACAGAGAACACTGAAGCTTTCTTT.

This clone was seen only a few times. The chain's CDR3 is CASGNPRDRSYGYTF. The CDR3 DNA reads as TGTGCCAGCGGTAACCCCCGGGACAGGAGCTATGGCTACACCTTC. The J gene is TRBJ1-2, the V gene TRBV27; 8 bases line up with TRBD1. Per germline, CDR1 MNHEY and CDR2 SMNVEV (reference sequence). The CDR3 length is 15 residues. The ends lost 8 bases at V and 4 bases at J; junction bases unmatched: 12.